Listed below are T cell receptor beta chains from one sample, sequenced in a study of blood T cell repertoires in COVID-19. Sequenced by immunoSEQ multiplex PCR; TCRdb stores in-frame clones only, minus some. In the table there are approximately 350,000 clones, approximately 82% of which are singletons. The sample taken for sequencing was peripheral blood. These receptors came from a man aged 30 to 45 with active or convalescent COVID-19. Both conserved end residues are part of each CDR3. A D gene is named only where the DNA matches it firmly. Clone size is stated in some rows and not others, as once, few, many or a class when expanded.

V,D,J,size,CDR3,DNA
TRBV12-1,.,TRBJ1-5,.,CASSFHRDDRGYEPQHF,TGTGCCAGCAGCTTCCATCGCGATGACAGGGGGTATGAGCCCCAGCATTTT
TRBV24-1,.,TRBJ2-1,many,CATSDSGGTYNEQFF,TGTGCCACCAGTGATTCGGGCGGGACTTACAATGAGCAGTTCTTC
TRBV7-2,TRBD2,TRBJ2-1,.,CASSQGWTRISDEQFF,TGTGCCAGCAGCCAAGGGTGGACTAGGATTTCGGATGAGCAGTTCTTC
TRBV11-2,.,TRBJ1-6,.,CASRPLVGRASPLHF,TGTGCCAGCAGACCCCTAGTGGGCAGGGCATCACCCCTCCACTTT
TRBV20-1,.,TRBJ2-7,.,CSARDGREQYF,TGCAGTGCTAGAGATGGGAGGGAGCAGTACTTC
TRBV9,TRBD2,TRBJ2-5,once,CASSVGTSGAPETQYF,TGTGCCAGCAGCGTAGGGACTAGCGGAGCCCCCGAGACCCAGTACTTC
TRBV16,.,TRBJ2-3,.,CASSQVLDTQYF,TGTGCCAGCAGCCAAGTCCTAGATACGCAGTATTTT
TRBV14,.,TRBJ2-7,many,CASSLRYSYEQYF,TGTGCCAGCAGCCTTCGCTATTCCTACGAGCAGTACTTC
TRBV2,TRBD2,TRBJ2-5,.,CASSAGTSGRARGETQYF,TGTGCCAGCAGTGCCGGGACTAGCGGGAGGGCCCGAGGGGAGACCCAGTACTTC
TRBV19,.,TRBJ1-2,.,CASSIGGGEGYGYTF,TGTGCCAGTAGTATTGGTGGGGGGGAAGGATATGGCTACACCTTC
TRBV15,.,TRBJ1-6,many,CATSRSRDLNSPLHF,TGTGCCACCAGCAGAAGCCGGGACTTAAATTCACCCCTCCACTTT
TRBV6-5,TRBD1,TRBJ2-5,.,CASTRDRGLRETQYF,TGTGCCAGCACCCGGGACAGGGGGCTGCGAGAGACCCAGTACTTC
TRBV18,.,TRBJ2-3,.,CASSPMAGSYDTQYF,TGTGCCAGCTCACCTATGGCCGGGTCCTACGATACGCAGTATTTT
TRBV10-3,.,TRBJ1-2,.,CAISESRSSRGENGYTF,TGTGCCATCAGTGAGTCGAGAAGTAGCAGGGGAGAGAATGGCTACACCTTC
TRBV19,.,TRBJ1-3,.,CASSPQGGNTIYF,TGTGCCAGTAGCCCTCAGGGAGGAAACACCATATATTTT
TRBV10-3,TRBD1,TRBJ2-3,.,CAIQRTGATDTQYF,TGTGCCATCCAGAGGACAGGGGCCACAGATACGCAGTATTTT
TRBV7-9,.,TRBJ2-7,.,CASSLETVSYEQYF,TGTGCCAGCAGCTTAGAGACAGTCTCCTACGAGCAGTACTTC
TRBV10-3,.,TRBJ1-2,.,CAISELGADYGYTF,TGTGCCATCAGTGAGCTGGGAGCAGACTATGGCTACACCTTC
TRBV4-2,TRBD2,TRBJ2-3,.,CASSQGVGGGVLLAGASPATQYF,TGTGCCAGCAGCCAAGGGGTCGGAGGTGGGGTTTTACTAGCGGGGGCCTCCCCAGCTACGCAGTATTTT
TRBV12-3/TRBV12-4,TRBD2,TRBJ2-5,.,CASSGGLAETQYF,TGTGCCAGCAGCGGAGGACTAGCAGAGACCCAGTACTTC
TRBV4-3,.,TRBJ1-1,.,CASRMTGNTEAFF,TGCGCCAGCAGAATGACAGGGAACACTGAAGCTTTCTTT
TRBV10-3,TRBD1,TRBJ1-6,.,CAITRDRVPNSPLHF,TGTGCCATCACCCGGGACAGGGTTCCTAATTCACCCCTCCACTTT
TRBV11-3,.,TRBJ2-1,.,CASSSLDIQSNEQFF,TGTGCCAGCAGCTCCTTGGACATCCAAAGCAATGAGCAGTTCTTC
TRBV27,.,TRBJ1-4,.,CASSFSPGLNEKLFF,TGTGCCAGCAGTTTCTCGCCAGGGCTCAATGAAAAACTGTTTTTT
TRBV18,.,TRBJ1-1,.,CASSPSSGGDTEAFF,TGTGCCAGCTCACCGTCCTCCGGAGGGGACACTGAAGCTTTCTTT
TRBV28,.,TRBJ2-7,.,CASAPGDYEQYF,TGTGCCAGCGCCCCGGGGGACTACGAGCAGTACTTC